Listed below are T cell receptor beta chains from one sample, sequenced in a study of Ad26.COV2.S vaccination and SARS-CoV-2 variants. The table came from immunoSEQ multiplex PCR; TCRdb's copy has only in-frame clones and leaves some out. The sample records about 680,000 clones, more than 80% being singletons. The sample here was peripheral blood, taken in a trial of Ad26.COV2.S vaccine versus placebo. The receptor source for this set is a person between 18 and 65 years old who received the Ad26.COV2.S COVID-19 vaccine or a placebo. CDR3s include the opening cysteine and the closing phenylalanine or tryptophan. A D gene is named only where the DNA matches it firmly. For some rows the clone size is stated as once, few or many, or as a class when expanded; others skip it.

j_gene | abundance | d_gene | v_gene | CDR3nt | CDR3aa
TRBJ1-5 | NA | NA | TRBV19 | TGTGCCAGTAGCCCCGACGGGGCCGCCAATCAGCCCCAGCATTTT | CASSPDGAANQPQHF
TRBJ2-7 | NA | TRBD1 | TRBV4-3 | TGCGCCAGCAGCCACGGGGAACAGGGGACCTACGAGCAGTACTTC | CASSHGEQGTYEQYF
TRBJ1-5 | NA | NA | TRBV12-3/TRBV12-4 | TGTGCCAGCTGTTATAGCAATCAGCCCCAGCATTTT | CASCYSNQPQHF
TRBJ2-1 | NA | NA | TRBV18 | TGTGCCAGCTCACCGTTCACACCCTACAATGAGCAGTTCTTC | CASSPFTPYNEQFF
TRBJ2-7 | NA | NA | TRBV9 | TGTGCCAGCAGCACAAGGGGTACTTCCTACGAGCAGTACTTC | CASSTRGTSYEQYF
TRBJ2-1 | NA | NA | TRBV12-5 | TGTGCTAGTGGTCCATACCTAGGGATCTCCTACAATGAGCAGTTCTTC | CASGPYLGISYNEQFF
TRBJ2-7 | NA | NA | TRBV7-2 | TGTGCCAGCAGCGTAGGCCCGCGACCGGGCCCCGAGCAGTACTTC | CASSVGPRPGPEQYF
TRBJ2-3 | once | TRBD2 | TRBV3-1/TRBV3-2 | TGTGCCAGCAGCCAAGTGTCTAGCGGGTGGAATACGCAGTATTTT | CASSQVSSGWNTQYF
TRBJ2-1 | NA | TRBD2 | TRBV24-1 | TGTGCCACCAGTGATTTAAGCCGCCTAGCGGGGCAGTTCTTC | CATSDLSRLAGQFF
TRBJ2-7 | NA | NA | TRBV3-1/TRBV3-2 | TGTGCCAGCAGCCAAGGATCAGCTTACTACGAGCAGTACTTC | CASSQGSAYYEQYF
TRBJ2-7 | NA | NA | TRBV6-5 | TGTGCCAGCAAAAGGGGATCGACCTACGAGCAGTACTTC | CASKRGSTYEQYF
TRBJ2-7 | NA | TRBD1 | TRBV6-6 | TGTGCCAGCAGTGGGACAGGGAGGCACGAGCAGTACTTC | CASSGTGRHEQYF
TRBJ2-5 | NA | TRBD2 | TRBV7-7 | TGTGCTAGCAGCTTAGCGACCGTAGCGGGGGGCCAAGAGACCCAGTACTTC | CASSLATVAGGQETQYF
TRBJ2-3 | NA | TRBD1 | TRBV11-2 | TGTGCCAGCAGCAAGGCAGGGGGATTAGGTACGCAGTATTTT | CASSKAGGLGTQYF
TRBJ2-7 | NA | NA | TRBV11-2 | TGTGCCAGCAGCCCCTGGGGCGGCCGGGGTATCTACGAGCAGTACTTC | CASSPWGGRGIYEQYF
TRBJ1-5 | NA | TRBD1 | TRBV19 | TGTGCCAGTAGGAGGGCTGACAGGGAAAATCAGCCCCAGCATTTT | CASRRADRENQPQHF
TRBJ2-4 | NA | NA | TRBV7-2 | TGTGCCAGCAGCATAAACCCGGGGGCGGGATTCCGCAAAAACATTCAGTACTTC | CASSINPGAGFRKNIQYF
TRBJ1-5 | NA | NA | TRBV10-3 | TGTGCCATCAGTGAGTTTGCTGGAGAGAATCAGCCCCAGCATTTT | CAISEFAGENQPQHF
TRBJ1-1 | once | NA | TRBV3-1/TRBV3-2 | TGTGCCAGCAGCCAAGCGCAGGGGTTCGCTTTCTTT | CASSQAQGFAFF
TRBJ2-5 | NA | TRBD1 | TRBV7-9 | TGTGCCAGCAGCTTAGGGGGGACAGGGAGGCGAGAGACCCAGTACTTC | CASSLGGTGRRETQYF
TRBJ2-3 | NA | TRBD2 | TRBV7-8 | TGTGCCAGCAGCCCTGGCGCGGGGGGGCCAGATACGCAGTATTTT | CASSPGAGGPDTQYF
TRBJ2-7 | NA | NA | TRBV6-5 | TGTGCCAGCAGTTCACAGGGAGGGGAGCAGTACTTC | CASSSQGGEQYF
TRBJ2-1 | NA | TRBD2 | TRBV7-2 | TGTGCCAGCAGCTTAGGGTCGCTAGCGGGATCGTATGAGCAGTTCTTC | CASSLGSLAGSYEQFF
TRBJ2-7 | NA | TRBD2 | TRBV3-1/TRBV3-2 | TGTGCCAGCAGCCAAGGACTAGCGGGAGGGCCGGGAGAGCAGTACTTC | CASSQGLAGGPGEQYF
TRBJ2-1 | NA | NA | TRBV19 | TGTGCCAGTGGATTGTATTCCAATGAGCAGTTCTTC | CASGLYSNEQFF
TRBJ2-3 | NA | NA | TRBV6-5 | TGTGCCAGCATCCGTAACTATGGGGGCACAGATACGCAGTATTTT | CASIRNYGGTDTQYF
TRBJ1-1 | NA | NA | TRBV7-5 | TGTGCCAGAAAGATGGTGCGAGACAGGGGAGTTTCTGAAGCTTTCTTT | CARKMVRDRGVSEAFF
TRBJ2-1 | NA | NA | TRBV10-3 | TGTGCCATCCGGGCGGGCGTTTCGAGGGAGCAGTTCTTC | CAIRAGVSREQFF